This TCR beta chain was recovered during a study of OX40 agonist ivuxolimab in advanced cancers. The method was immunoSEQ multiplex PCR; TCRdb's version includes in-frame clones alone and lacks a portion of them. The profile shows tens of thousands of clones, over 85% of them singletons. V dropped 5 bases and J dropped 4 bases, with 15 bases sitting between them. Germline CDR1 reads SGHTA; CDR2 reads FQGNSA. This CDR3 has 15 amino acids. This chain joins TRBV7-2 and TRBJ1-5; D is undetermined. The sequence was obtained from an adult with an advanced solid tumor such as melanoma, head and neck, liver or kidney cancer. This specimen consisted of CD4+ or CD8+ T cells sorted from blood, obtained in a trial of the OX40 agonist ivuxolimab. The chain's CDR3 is CASSEWNAANQPQHF. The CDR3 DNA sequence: TGTGCCAGCAGCGAGTGGAACGCGGCGAATCAGCCCCAGCATTTT.